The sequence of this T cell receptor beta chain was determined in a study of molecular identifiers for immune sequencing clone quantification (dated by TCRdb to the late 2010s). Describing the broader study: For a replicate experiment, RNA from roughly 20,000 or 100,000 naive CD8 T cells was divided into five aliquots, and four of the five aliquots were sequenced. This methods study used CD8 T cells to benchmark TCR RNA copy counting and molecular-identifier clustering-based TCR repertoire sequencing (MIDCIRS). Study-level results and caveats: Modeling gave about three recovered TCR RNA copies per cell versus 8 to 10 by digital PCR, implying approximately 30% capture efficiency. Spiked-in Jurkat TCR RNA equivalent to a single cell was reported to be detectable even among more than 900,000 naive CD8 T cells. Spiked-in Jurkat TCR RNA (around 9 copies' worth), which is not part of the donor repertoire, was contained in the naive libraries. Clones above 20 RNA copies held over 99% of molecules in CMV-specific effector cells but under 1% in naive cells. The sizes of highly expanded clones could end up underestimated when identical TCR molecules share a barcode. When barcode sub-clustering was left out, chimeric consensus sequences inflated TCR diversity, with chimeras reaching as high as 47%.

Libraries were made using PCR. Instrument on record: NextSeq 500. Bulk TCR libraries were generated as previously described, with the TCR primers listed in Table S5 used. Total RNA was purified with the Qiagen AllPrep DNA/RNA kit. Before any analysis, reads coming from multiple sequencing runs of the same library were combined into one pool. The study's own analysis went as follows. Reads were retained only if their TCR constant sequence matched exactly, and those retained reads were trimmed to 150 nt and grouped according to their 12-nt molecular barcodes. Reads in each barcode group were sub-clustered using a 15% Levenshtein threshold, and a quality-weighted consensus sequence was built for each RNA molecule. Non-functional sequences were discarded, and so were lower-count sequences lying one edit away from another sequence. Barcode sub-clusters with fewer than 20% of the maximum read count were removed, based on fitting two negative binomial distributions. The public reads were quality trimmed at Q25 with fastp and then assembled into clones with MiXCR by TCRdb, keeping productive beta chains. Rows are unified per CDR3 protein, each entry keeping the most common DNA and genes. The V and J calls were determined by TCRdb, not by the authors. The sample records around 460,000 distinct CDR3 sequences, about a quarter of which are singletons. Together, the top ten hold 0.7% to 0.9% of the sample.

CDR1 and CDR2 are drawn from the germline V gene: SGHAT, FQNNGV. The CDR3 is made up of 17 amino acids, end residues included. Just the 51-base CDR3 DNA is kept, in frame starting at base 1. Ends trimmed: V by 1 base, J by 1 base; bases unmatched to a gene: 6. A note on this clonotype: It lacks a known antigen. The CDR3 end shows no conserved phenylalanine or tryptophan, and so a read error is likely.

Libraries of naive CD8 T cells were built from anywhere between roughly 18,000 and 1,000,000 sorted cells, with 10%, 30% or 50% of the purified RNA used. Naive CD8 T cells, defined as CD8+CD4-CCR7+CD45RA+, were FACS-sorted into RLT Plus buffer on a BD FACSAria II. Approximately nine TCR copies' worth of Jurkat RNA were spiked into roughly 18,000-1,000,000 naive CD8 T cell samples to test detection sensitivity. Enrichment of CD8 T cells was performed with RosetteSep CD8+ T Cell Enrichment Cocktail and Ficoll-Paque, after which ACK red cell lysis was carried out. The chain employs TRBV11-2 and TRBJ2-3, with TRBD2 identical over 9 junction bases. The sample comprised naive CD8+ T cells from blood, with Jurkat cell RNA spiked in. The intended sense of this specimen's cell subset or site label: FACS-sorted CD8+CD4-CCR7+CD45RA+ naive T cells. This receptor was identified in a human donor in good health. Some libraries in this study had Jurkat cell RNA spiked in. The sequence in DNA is TGTGCCAGCAGCTTAGTAGGCCTAGCGGGGCGCACAGATACGCAGTATTCT. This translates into CASSLVGLAGRTDTQYS.